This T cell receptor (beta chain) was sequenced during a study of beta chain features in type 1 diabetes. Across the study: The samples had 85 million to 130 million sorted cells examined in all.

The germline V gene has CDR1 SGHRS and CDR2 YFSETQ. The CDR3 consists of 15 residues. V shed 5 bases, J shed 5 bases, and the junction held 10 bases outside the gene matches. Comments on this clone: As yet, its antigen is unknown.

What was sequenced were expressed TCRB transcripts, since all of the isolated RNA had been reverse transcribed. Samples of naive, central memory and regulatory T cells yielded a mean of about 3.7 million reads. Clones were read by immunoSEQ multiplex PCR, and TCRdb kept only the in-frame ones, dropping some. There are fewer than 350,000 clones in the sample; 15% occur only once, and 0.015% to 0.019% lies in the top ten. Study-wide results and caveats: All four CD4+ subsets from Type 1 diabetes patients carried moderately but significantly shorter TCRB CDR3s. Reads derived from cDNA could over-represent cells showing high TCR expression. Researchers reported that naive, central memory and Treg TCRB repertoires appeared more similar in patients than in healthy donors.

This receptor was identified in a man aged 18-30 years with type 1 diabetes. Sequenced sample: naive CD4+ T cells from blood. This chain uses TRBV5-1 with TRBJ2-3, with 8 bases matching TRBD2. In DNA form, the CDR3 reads TGCGCCAGCAGGCTCAGCGGGAGACGGGAAGATACGCAGTATTTT. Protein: CASRLSGRREDTQYF. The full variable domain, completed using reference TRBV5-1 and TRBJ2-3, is KAGVTQTPRYLIKTRGQQVTLSCSPISGHRSVSWYQQTPGQGLQFLFEYFSETQRNKGNFPGRFSGRQFSNSRSEMNVSTLELGDSALYLCASRLSGRREDTQYFGPGTRLTVL.